The next 15 T cell receptor beta chains were all read from a single sample in a study of OX40 agonist ivuxolimab in advanced cancers. Profiled with immunoSEQ multiplex PCR; TCRdb holds only in-frame clones, not every one. The data contain roughly 49,000 clones, 80% to 90% of them seen just once; the ten biggest clones take up less than 3.5%. Sequences were derived from CD4+ or CD8+ T cells sorted from blood, sampled in a trial of the OX40 agonist ivuxolimab. These TCRs come from an adult with an advanced solid tumor such as melanoma, head and neck, liver or kidney cancer.

This sequence joins TRBV4-1 and TRBJ1-2, with D uncertain. Trimming took 1 base from V and 1 from J, leaving 7 bases between them. Germline-derived CDR1 and CDR2 are MGHRA and YSYEKL. CDR3 length: 14 residues. CDR3 sequence: CASSQASVNYGYTF. The CDR3 DNA reads as TGCGCCAGCAGCCAAGCCTCAGTTAACTATGGCTACACCTTC.

The J gene is TRBJ2-6, the V gene TRBV11-1, with a tentative D call TRBD2 (7 bases). V was clipped by 1 base and J by 2 bases, with 9 bases between them. CDR1 and CDR2 (germline): SGHAT, FQDESV (reference sequence). The CDR3 is made up of 16 amino acids. CDR3 region: CASSLVGGAGANVLTF. The CDR3 coding sequence is TGTGCCAGCAGCTTAGTAGGGGGGGCTGGGGCCAACGTCCTGACTTTC.

This chain uses TRBV5-1 with TRBJ2-3; tentative D call: TRBD1 (6 bases). CDR1 and CDR2 (germline): SGHRS, YFSETQ. Trimming removed 1 base at V and 1 base at J, with 10 bases between. This CDR3 contains 15 residues. The CDR3 coding sequence is TGCGCCAGCAGCTTGACAGGGACCGGCACAGATACGCAGTATTTT. Protein sequence: CASSLTGTGTDTQYF.

A remark on this clone: At one boundary the junction diverges from the germline segment, which might be a read error. V gene TRBV30 combines with J gene TRBJ2-5; TRBD2 matches 7 bases. Looked up from germline, CDR1 is GTSNPN and CDR2 is SVGIG (reference sequence). The CDR3 runs to 12 residues. CDR3 nucleotide sequence: TGTGCCTGGAGTGTAAAGTTGAGCGGGGCGGACTTC. Translated: CAWSVKLSGADF.

The V and J genes are TRBV5-5 and TRBJ1-3; no clear D gene. Trimming stripped 4 bases from V and 0 bases from J, with 11 bases between. The CDR3 totals 15 residues. Germline V lookup: CDR1 SGHKS, CDR2 YYEKEE (reference sequence). The CDR3 bases are TGTGCCAGCAGCGAGGCCCCCGACTCTGGAAACACCATATATTTT. Translation: CASSEAPDSGNTIYF.

The rearrangement uses TRBV30 and TRBJ1-1; D unresolved. The CDR3 extends over 14 amino acids. Germline-derived CDR1 and CDR2 are GTSNPN and SVGIG (reference sequence). The germline V and J ends were trimmed by 0 bases and 2 bases, with 10 bases remaining between them. In DNA form, the CDR3 reads TGTGCCTGGAGTGTAGGCAGGAGAAACACTGAAGCTTTCTTT. Its protein is CAWSVGRRNTEAFF.

CDR3 region: CASSSPGAGVNEQFF. CDR3 sequence (DNA): TGTGCCAGCAGTTCGCCCGGAGCGGGAGTGAATGAGCAGTTCTTC. The chain is built from TRBV28 and TRBJ2-1; 8 nucleotides match TRBD2. Germline values: CDR1 MDHEN, CDR2 SYDVKM. The length of the CDR3 is 15 residues. With 4 bases clipped from V and 7 bases from J, the junction kept 9 bases outside the gene matches.

The chain is built from TRBV27 and TRBJ1-6; D is ambiguous. Germline CDR1 and CDR2: MNHEY and SMNVEV (reference sequence). The CDR3 runs to 12 residues. Between the trimmed V and J ends, which lost 7 bases and 9 bases, there was a span of 10 bases. CDR3 nucleotide sequence: TGTGCCAGCAAGGGAGTAAGTTCACCCCTCCACTTT. This gives the protein CASKGVSSPLHF.

The V call is TRBV5-1, the J call TRBJ2-3, with a tentative D call TRBD2 (5 bases). The germline V and J ends were trimmed by 0 bases and 0 bases, with 8 bases remaining between them. Germline V lookup: CDR1 SGHRS, CDR2 YFSETQ. This CDR3 is 15 amino acids long. This chain's CDR3 is CASSLVTGSTDTQYF. The DNA for the CDR3 is TGCGCCAGCAGCTTGGTCACGGGGAGCACAGATACGCAGTATTTT.

V and J are TRBV15 and TRBJ2-7; 9 nucleotides match TRBD1. This CDR3 spans 16 amino acids. Germline CDR1 LNHNV, CDR2 YYDKDF (reference sequence). After removal of 2 bases from V and 7 bases from J, the junction contained 12 bases not matched to a gene. The CDR3 bases are TGTGCCACCAGCAGAAAACGGACAGGGGCCCTATTGGAGCAGTACTTC. It codes for CATSRKRTGALLEQYF.

The rearrangement uses TRBV27 and TRBJ2-3; D tentatively fits TRBD1 or TRBD2 (6 bases each). Trimming cost V 2 bases and J 8 bases, with 17 bases left between them. The CDR3 is 15 amino acids. Germline values: CDR1 MNHEY, CDR2 SMNVEV (reference sequence). The CDR3 region is CASSLEGGPIVTQYF. The CDR3 DNA sequence: TGTGCCAGCAGTTTAGAAGGGGGGCCTATAGTTACGCAGTATTTT.

V and J are TRBV5-5 and TRBJ1-4, with D maybe TRBD1 (6 bases). Germline values: CDR1 SGHKS, CDR2 YYEKEE (reference sequence). The V and J ends lost 0 bases and 4 bases respectively, with 13 bases between them. This CDR3 is built from 16 residues. In DNA, the CDR3 is TGTGCCAGCAGCTTGGAGGGCAGGGGCAATAATGAAAAACTGTTTTTT. This encodes CASSLEGRGNNEKLFF.

The CDR3 sequence: CASRPGQTTTDTQYF. The CDR3 DNA is TGTGCCAGCAGGCCGGGACAGACAACCACAGATACGCAGTATTTT. J is TRBJ2-3 and V is TRBV11-3; TRBD1 agrees at 7 bases. V lost 6 bases and J lost 2; bases outside the gene matches: 8. The CDR3 spans 15 residues. CDR1 and CDR2 from the germline V gene are SGHNT and YENEEA.

Here the CDR3 reads CASSQGGTTISYEQYF. The CDR3 nucleotides are TGTGCCAGCAGCCAAGGAGGAACGACCATCTCCTACGAGCAGTACTTC. The V gene is TRBV4-2, the J gene TRBJ2-7; no definite D call. The CDR3 extends over 16 amino acids. V gave up 1 base and J gave up 0 bases, with 13 bases separating them. The V gene's germline CDR1 is LGHNA and CDR2 YNFKEQ.

This clone was counted only a few times. The chain couples TRBV7-2 to TRBJ1-5; D is ambiguous. Trimming removed 5 bases from V and 2 bases from J, with 10 bases in between. CDR1 and CDR2 from the germline V gene are SGHTA and FQGNSA. This CDR3 comprises 14 residues. The CDR3: CASSLVPGNQPQHF. The CDR3 DNA sequence: TGTGCCAGCAGCCTCGTACCGGGCAATCAGCCCCAGCATTTT.